These T cell receptor beta chains were read from a single sample in a study of long-term antiretroviral therapy in people with HIV. Here immunoSEQ multiplex PCR was the method, and the copy in TCRdb shows in-frame clones only, minus some. Of more than 20,000 clones in the sample, roughly 84% are singletons; the top ten hold around 4.6%. This specimen was unsorted PBMCs, taken 1.3 years after starting antiretroviral therapy. The receptors stem from a man aged 55 to 70 with HIV. Each CDR3 is given with its conserved first and last residue. A D gene is named only where the DNA matches it firmly. Size tells how often a clone was seen (once, few, many) or the class of an expanded clone, and some rows leave it out.

NA	TRBV7-9	TRBJ2-2	NA	CASSPPPTGELFF	TGTGCCAGCAGCCCCCCGCCCACCGGGGAGCTGTTTTTT
NA	TRBV5-6	TRBJ1-5	NA	CASSFWKPDPHNQPQHF	TGTGCCAGCAGCTTTTGGAAGCCCGACCCCCACAATCAGCCCCAGCATTTT
TRBD1	TRBV30	TRBJ2-5	NA	CAWNKKQGLQETQYF	TGTGCCTGGAATAAAAAACAGGGGCTACAAGAGACCCAGTACTTC
TRBD2	TRBV13	TRBJ2-7	few	CASSLRSGGRSYEQYF	TGTGCCAGCAGCTTAAGGAGCGGCGGGAGGAGTTACGAGCAGTACTTC
TRBD1	TRBV7-2	TRBJ1-2	NA	CASSLVTGGDYGYTF	TGTGCCAGCAGCTTAGTAACAGGGGGCGATTATGGCTACACCTTC
TRBD2	TRBV27	TRBJ2-1	once	CASSWTAPGLVPNEQFF	TGTGCCAGCAGTTGGACGGCTCCGGGACTAGTCCCCAATGAGCAGTTCTTC
TRBD1	TRBV27	TRBJ1-1	NA	CASSLDRGFYTEAFF	TGTGCCAGCAGTTTAGACAGGGGCTTTTACACTGAAGCTTTCTTT
TRBD2	TRBV2	TRBJ2-7	NA	CACVGSGVYEQYF	TGTGCCTGCGTTGGTAGCGGGGTCTACGAGCAGTACTTC
TRBD1	TRBV27	TRBJ2-5	NA	CASSLVAGGQETQYF	TGTGCCAGCAGTCTAGTGGCAGGGGGTCAAGAGACCCAGTACTTC
NA	TRBV7-8	TRBJ2-7	NA	CASSLGPPPGGYEQYF	TGTGCCAGCAGCTTAGGTCCTCCCCCCGGGGGCTACGAGCAGTACTTC
TRBD2	TRBV30	TRBJ2-2	NA	CAWGPRGGTGELFF	TGTGCCTGGGGGCCCCGGGGGGGCACCGGGGAGCTGTTTTTT
TRBD1	TRBV7-2	TRBJ1-5	NA	CASRPTGVNQPQHF	TGTGCCAGCAGACCGACAGGGGTCAATCAGCCCCAGCATTTT
NA	TRBV6-4	TRBJ1-2	NA	CASSQGVGNYGYTF	TGTGCCAGCAGCCAGGGAGTTGGTAACTATGGCTACACCTTC
TRBD2	TRBV5-1	TRBJ2-7	NA	CASSLGLAGTFSYEQYF	TGCGCCAGCAGCTTGGGGCTAGCGGGAACGTTCTCCTACGAGCAGTACTTC
TRBD2	TRBV27	TRBJ2-1	once	CASSFLTSGRNEQFF	TGTGCCAGCAGTTTCCTTACTAGCGGGAGAAATGAGCAGTTCTTC
NA	TRBV29-1	TRBJ2-3	NA	CSVAGTSSYTDTQYF	TGCAGCGTAGCCGGGACTTCCTCTTACACAGATACGCAGTATTTT
TRBD1	TRBV5-1	TRBJ2-7	NA	CASSSRDSYYEQYF	TGCGCCAGCAGCTCCCGGGACAGCTACTACGAGCAGTACTTC
TRBD1	TRBV7-8	TRBJ2-1	NA	CASSLAPGGTGNEQFF	TGTGCCAGCAGCTTAGCACCAGGGGGCACAGGAAATGAGCAGTTCTTC
NA	TRBV2	TRBJ2-1	few	CASRTESDWAVRRYNEQFF	TGTGCCAGCAGGACCGAAAGTGACTGGGCTGTGCGACGCTACAATGAGCAGTTCTTC
NA	TRBV7-2	TRBJ1-2	once	CASSSASWVGTWGYTF	TGTGCCAGCAGCTCGGCTAGTTGGGTCGGGACTTGGGGCTACACCTTC
TRBD1	TRBV2	TRBJ2-5	NA	CASGDDRAEQETQYF	TGTGCCAGCGGAGATGACAGGGCGGAACAAGAGACCCAGTACTTC
TRBD2	TRBV5-1	TRBJ2-3	once	CASSQRTSADTQYF	TGCGCCAGCAGCCAACGGACTAGCGCAGATACGCAGTATTTT
NA	TRBV2	TRBJ1-1	NA	CASSEMNTEAFF	TGTGCCAGCAGTGAAATGAACACTGAAGCTTTCTTT
TRBD2	TRBV4-2	TRBJ2-1	NA	CASSQAPGGLQFF	TGTGCCAGCAGCCAGGCCCCGGGAGGGCTGCAGTTCTTC
NA	TRBV4-1	TRBJ2-3	NA	CASSPRQGRTDTQYF	TGCGCCAGCAGCCCCCGGCAGGGCCGCACAGATACGCAGTATTTT
NA	TRBV7-9	TRBJ2-7	NA	CASSDLSKAAYEQYF	TGTGCCAGCAGCGACCTCAGCAAGGCTGCCTACGAGCAGTACTTC
NA	TRBV5-6	TRBJ1-5	NA	CASSRTGSGNQPQHF	TGTGCCAGCAGCAGAACAGGGTCAGGCAATCAGCCCCAGCATTTT
TRBD1	TRBV4-1	TRBJ1-2	few	CASSQAATGVGDYGYTF	TGCGCCAGCAGCCAAGCGGCGACAGGGGTTGGTGACTATGGCTACACCTTC
NA	TRBV7-2	TRBJ1-1	NA	CASSFRIGVTEAFF	TGTGCCAGCAGCTTTAGGATAGGGGTCACTGAAGCTTTCTTT
NA	TRBV7-7	TRBJ2-7	NA	CASSLSRVGEQYF	TGTGCCAGCAGCTTGTCAAGGGTTGGCGAGCAGTACTTC
NA	TRBV5-5	TRBJ1-2	NA	CASSLLDAGRHGYTF	TGTGCCAGCAGCTTGTTAGATGCAGGGAGACATGGCTACACCTTC
NA	TRBV28	TRBJ2-3	NA	CASSLDGPDTQYF	TGTGCCAGCAGTTTAGACGGGCCAGATACGCAGTATTTT
NA	TRBV6-5	TRBJ2-7	once	CASSYSIRGEDKQYF	TGTGCCAGCAGTTACTCGATCAGGGGCGAGGACAAGCAGTACTTC
NA	TRBV5-4	TRBJ1-1	NA	CASSPLAGRDTEAFF	TGTGCCAGCAGCCCCTTAGCGGGGAGGGACACTGAAGCTTTCTTT
TRBD2	TRBV18	TRBJ2-7	NA	CASSPLQREAYEQYF	TGTGCCAGCTCACCACTCCAGCGGGAGGCCTACGAGCAGTACTTC
NA	TRBV7-9	TRBJ2-4	NA	CASSFGVLGIQYF	TGTGCCAGCAGCTTCGGGGTGTTAGGAATTCAGTACTTC
TRBD1	TRBV6-6	TRBJ1-2	medium-sized	CASSMDRAYGYTF	TGTGCCAGCAGTATGGACAGGGCCTACGGCTACACCTTC
NA	TRBV19	TRBJ1-5	NA	CASSMWAFPQPQHF	TGTGCCAGTAGTATGTGGGCATTTCCACAGCCCCAGCATTTT
TRBD2	TRBV11-2	TRBJ2-1	NA	CASSLILAGHSYNEQFF	TGTGCCAGCAGCTTAATATTAGCGGGACACTCCTACAATGAGCAGTTCTTC
TRBD1	TRBV5-1	TRBJ1-3	NA	CASSWTGSGNTIYF	TGCGCCAGCAGCTGGACAGGGTCCGGAAACACCATATATTTT